This T cell receptor beta chain was retrieved from a study of a mutant IDH1 vaccine in newly diagnosed glioma. About this clone itself: The antigen is undetermined.

This CDR3 contains 15 residues. Germline V gene sequence: CDR1 SEHNR, CDR2 FQNEAQ (reference sequence). V was pared by 5 bases and J by 2 bases, with 15 bases between. Profiled with immunoSEQ multiplex PCR; TCRdb holds only in-frame clones, not every one. The sample holds approximately 61,000 clones, 75% to 90% seen once. Time point described: week 11, during vaccination. Every single dose of the vaccine, 300 ug of mutant IDH1 20-mer peptide, came with topical imiquimod. The sequences come from PBMCs, collected from a glioma patient whose treatment included an IDH1 peptide vaccine. The genes are TRBV7-9 and TRBJ1-1; a possible D gene is TRBD1 (5 bases). The receptor comes from a man over 45 with glioma. DNA for the CDR3: TGTGCCAGCAGCGGCTGGCGGGGGGATAACACTGAAGCTTTCTTT. It codes for CASSGWRGDNTEAFF.